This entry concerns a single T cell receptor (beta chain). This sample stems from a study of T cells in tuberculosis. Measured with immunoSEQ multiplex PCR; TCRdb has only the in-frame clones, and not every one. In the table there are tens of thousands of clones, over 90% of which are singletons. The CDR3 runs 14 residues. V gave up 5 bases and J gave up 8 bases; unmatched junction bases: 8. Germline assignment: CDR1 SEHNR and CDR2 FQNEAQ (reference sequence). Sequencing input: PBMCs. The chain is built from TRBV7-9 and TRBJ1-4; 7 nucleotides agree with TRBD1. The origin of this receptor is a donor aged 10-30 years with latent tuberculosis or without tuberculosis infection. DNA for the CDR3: TGTGCCAGCAGCCGGACCGAGGACAGGGAAAAACTGTTTTTT. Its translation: CASSRTEDREKLFF.